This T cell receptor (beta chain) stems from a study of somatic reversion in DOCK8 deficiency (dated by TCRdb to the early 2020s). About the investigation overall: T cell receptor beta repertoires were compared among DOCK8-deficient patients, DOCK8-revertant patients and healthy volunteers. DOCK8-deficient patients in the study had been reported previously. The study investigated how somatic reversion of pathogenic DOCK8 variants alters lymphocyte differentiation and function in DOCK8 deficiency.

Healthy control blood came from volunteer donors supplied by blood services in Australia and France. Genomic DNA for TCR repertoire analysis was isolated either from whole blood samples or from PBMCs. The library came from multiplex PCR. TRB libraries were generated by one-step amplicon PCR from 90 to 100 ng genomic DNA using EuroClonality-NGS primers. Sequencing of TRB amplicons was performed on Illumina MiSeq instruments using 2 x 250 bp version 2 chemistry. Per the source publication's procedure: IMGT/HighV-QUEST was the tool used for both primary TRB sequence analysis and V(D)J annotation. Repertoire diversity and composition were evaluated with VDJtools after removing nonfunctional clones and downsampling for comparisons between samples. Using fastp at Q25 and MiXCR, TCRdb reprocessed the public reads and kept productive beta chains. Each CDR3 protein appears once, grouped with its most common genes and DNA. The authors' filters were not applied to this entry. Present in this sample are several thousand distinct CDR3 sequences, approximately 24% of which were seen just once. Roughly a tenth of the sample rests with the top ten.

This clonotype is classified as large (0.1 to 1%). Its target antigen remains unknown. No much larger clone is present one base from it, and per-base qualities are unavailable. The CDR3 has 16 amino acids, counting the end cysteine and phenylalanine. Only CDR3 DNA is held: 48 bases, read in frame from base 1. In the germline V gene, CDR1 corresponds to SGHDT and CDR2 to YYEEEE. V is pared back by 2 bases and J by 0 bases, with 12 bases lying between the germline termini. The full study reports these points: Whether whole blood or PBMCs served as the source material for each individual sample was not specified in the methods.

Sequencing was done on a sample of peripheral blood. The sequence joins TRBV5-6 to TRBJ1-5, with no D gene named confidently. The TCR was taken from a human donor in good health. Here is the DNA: TGTGCCAGCAGCTTATACAGCGTTTATAGCAATCAGCCCCAGCATTTT. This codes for CASSLYSVYSNQPQHF.